The T cell receptor (beta chain) under discussion was sequenced for a study of blood T cell repertoires in COVID-19 (dated by TCRdb to 2020 to 2021). About the full investigation: Samples from collaborators originated in the United States, Italy and Spain and spanned both the acute and convalescent phases of COVID-19. The prospective study material was composed of cDNA or gDNA derived from T cells, B-cell-depleted T cells, or PBMCs. Subjects who had been exposed to COVID-19, were actively infected with it, or had recovered from it provided the deeply sampled blood TCRbeta repertoires that made up the dataset. The repertoires were released in a freely available public database meant as a resource for research on the immune response to SARS-CoV-2. The samples were drawn from two sources: the first 160 participants of the ongoing ImmuneRACE study, and 1,200 or so subjects contributed by 6 global collaborators. Nearly every sample came with metadata listing a de-identified subject ID, COVID-19 status, age in years and sex. Where HLA class I and class II types were available, the types were taken from metadata supplied by the sample provider, not from assay-based typing. General conclusions and limits of the study: The amount of clinical and demographic metadata varied by source and participant and was provided uncurated.

Participants in the prospective study were aged roughly 18 to 89 years, lived in 24 United States geographic areas, and enrolled through a virtual design. In the prospective study, participants were assigned to cohorts based on the clinical history participants reported in a screening survey and a study questionnaire. Recovered participants in ImmuneRACE Cohort 3 were defined by two consecutive negative NP/OP PCR tests, clearance by a healthcare professional, or resolution of symptoms. In the prospective study, whole blood, serum and a nasopharyngeal or oropharyngeal swab were collected from each participant by mobile phlebotomists. Prospective study participants could optionally give additional blood draws and questionnaires over an approximately two-month period. Blood samples from the prospective study were shipped frozen or at room temperature prior to DNA extraction. TCRbeta CDR3 regions were amplified from genomic DNA by means of the immunoSEQ Assay, a bias-controlled multiplex PCR. Processing in the source paper ran as follows. The number of nucleated cells in each sample was estimated from the amplification of reference gene primers within the assay. To quantify the absolute abundance of each unique TCRbeta CDR3 rearrangement, sequence reads were collapsed and filtered. Productive Simpson clonality was computed per sample as the square root of Simpson's diversity index over productive rearrangements. TCRdb carries this immuneACCESS record with in-frame sequences only. Its versions omit some clonotypes, under half of them owing to an unresolved V gene in the studies checked, with the rest unexplained. V, J and clone size derive from that table, while D and trimming were established from the DNA sequence. The sample data list fewer than 150,000 clones, and 83% of these were observed just once. 15% to 20% of the sample goes to the ten largest clones.

Concerning this clone itself: Its antigen specificity is not known. The sample holds no much larger clone one base away, and base qualities are not on file.

V loses 5 bases of germline sequence and J loses 0 bases, and the interval between the two ends is 12 bases. The CDR3, from cysteine to phenylalanine, totals 15 residues. Of all the DNA, just the CDR3 is kept, 45 bases in frame from base 1. CDR1 and CDR2 were assigned from the germline V gene (reference sequence) as SGHNT and YYREEE. The rearrangement combines TRBV5-4 with TRBJ2-1; tentative D gene TRBD2, with 5 bases matching. Sample: PBMCs or T cells enriched from blood (not recorded which). The clonotype was recovered from a man in his thirties or forties who had recovered from COVID-19. CDR3 loop: CASRKDLISYNEQFF. The DNA reads as follows: TGTGCCAGCAGAAAGGACTTGATCTCCTACAATGAGCAGTTCTTC. The full variable domain, completed from the reference TRBV5-4 and TRBJ2-1 proteins outside the CDR3, reads ETGVTQSPTHLIKTRGQQVTLRCSSQSGHNTVSWYQQALGQGPQFIFQYYREEENGRGNFPPRFSGLQFPNYSSELNVNALELDDSALYLCASRKDLISYNEQFFGPGTRLTVL.